The 26 T cell receptor beta chains listed next were all sequenced from one sample in a study of CD8+ T cells in alopecia areata. RNA was extracted and reverse transcribed into cDNA as the sequencing template. Method: immunoSEQ multiplex PCR; TCRdb's copy keeps in-frame clones and lacks some. The sample consists of about 210,000 clones, just over 65% of them appearing once. Documented treatment: oral pan-JAK inhibitor, 5-10 mg twice daily. Sequenced here: CD4+ T cells sorted from blood, sampled around week 42, from a patient treated with tofacitinib. All receptors come from a human donor with alopecia areata.

This chain links TRBV15 with TRBJ2-1; unclear D gene. The length of the CDR3 is 13 residues. Trimming stripped 1 base from V and 7 bases from J, with 8 bases between. Looked up from germline, CDR1 is LNHNV and CDR2 is YYDKDF (reference sequence). The CDR3, as DNA: TGTGCCACCAGCAGAGGGATAACGAATGAGCAGTTCTTC. Residues: CATSRGITNEQFF.

The chain links TRBV19 to TRBJ1-1; 8 bases are shared with TRBD1. The CDR3 runs 15 residues. Trimming removed 6 bases from V and 1 base from J; junction bases left unmatched: 7. Germline-derived CDR1 and CDR2 are LNHDA and SQIVND (reference sequence). CDR3 protein: CASSDPGQGNTEAFF. The CDR3 nucleotides read TGTGCCAGTAGCGACCCCGGACAGGGGAACACTGAAGCTTTCTTT.

V usage is TRBV29-1 and J usage is TRBJ1-1, with a weak D call TRBD1 (5 bases). Germline-derived CDR1 and CDR2 are SQVTM and ANQGSEA. V was trimmed by 4 bases and J by 4 bases, leaving 13 bases between them. The CDR3 runs 13 residues. CDR3 nucleotides: TGCAGCGTTGCTCAGGGATTTGGCACTGAAGCTTTCTTT. The encoded protein is CSVAQGFGTEAFF. Supplemented by reference TRBV29-1 and TRBJ1-1, the full variable domain reads SAVISQKPSRDICQRGTSLTIQCQVDSQVTMMFWYRQQPGQSLTLIATANQGSEATYESGFVIDKFPISRPNLTFSTLTVSNMSPEDSSIYLCSVAQGFGTEAFFGQGTRLTVV.

The V call is TRBV2, the J call TRBJ2-7; D is perhaps TRBD1 (5 bases). The germline CDR1 and CDR2 sequences are SNHLY and FYNNEI. The CDR3 has 12 residues. Trimming cost V 6 bases and J 3 bases, with 9 bases left between them. This chain's CDR3 is CASRSDSYEQYF. CDR3 sequence (DNA): TGTGCCAGCAGGTCCGACAGCTACGAGCAGTACTTC.

CDR3 DNA sequence: TGTGCCATCTCGGGACAGGGCGCGAACGAGCAGTACTTC. This codes for CAISGQGANEQYF. V is TRBV10-3 and J is TRBJ2-7; 9 bases map to TRBD1. The CDR3 has 13 residues. Per the germline V gene, CDR1 is ENHRY and CDR2 is SYGVKD. V lost 8 bases to trimming and J lost 5 bases; unmatched junction nucleotides: 7.

The genes are TRBV6-5 and TRBJ2-7; D gene unclear. Per the germline V gene, CDR1 is MNHEY and CDR2 is SVGAGI. CDR3 length: 13 residues. With 7 bases removed from V and 3 bases from J, the gap between germline ends came to 13 bases. CDR3 bases: TGTGCCAGCAATAGAGGACGGAACTACGAGCAGTACTTC. It codes for CASNRGRNYEQYF.

This clone is a singleton in its sample. Relative to the germline gene, one junction end is altered; a read error may explain this. The V and J genes are TRBV7-3 and TRBJ2-1; 14 bases map to TRBD2. This CDR3 contains 14 residues. The V gene's germline CDR1 is SGHTA and CDR2 FQGTGA. CDR3 amino acids: CASSQRTSGGPEVF. CDR3 coding DNA: TGTGCCAGCAGCCAGAGGACTAGCGGGGGGCCAGAGGTCTTC.

V usage is TRBV30 and J usage is TRBJ1-3; D remains ambiguous. From germline, CDR1 is GTSNPN and CDR2 SVGIG (reference sequence). Deletions cut 5 bases from V and 4 bases from J, with 6 bases between. The CDR3 is 11 residues long. CDR3 DNA: TGTGCCTGGGGGGTCGGAAACACCATATATTTT. Translation gives CAWGVGNTIYF. The variable domain in full, completed from reference TRBV30 and TRBJ1-3, reads SQTIHQWPATLVQPVGSPLSLECTVEGTSNPNLYWYRQAAGRGLQLLFYSVGIGQISSEVPQNLSASRPQDRQFILSSKKLLLSDSGFYLCAWGVGNTIYFGEGSWLTVV.

Concerning this clone: The same CDR3 also results from other DNA sequences found in this sample. The chain links TRBV29-1 to TRBJ2-7; no definite D call. This CDR3 comprises 11 residues. V shed 3 bases and J shed 1 base, with 4 bases lying between them. The germline V gene encodes CDR1 SQVTM and CDR2 ANQGSEA. The CDR3 nucleotides read TGCAGCGTTGAGGGGTCCTACGAGCAGTACTTC. This translates into CSVEGSYEQYF.

The chain uses TRBV6-1 and TRBJ1-1; maybe TRBD1 (5 bases). Between the trimmed V and J ends, which lost 3 bases and 4 bases, there was a span of 12 bases. From germline, CDR1 is MNHNS and CDR2 SASEGT. The CDR3 loop spans 14 amino acids. The CDR3 sequence: CASSERGRGTEAFF. DNA of the CDR3: TGTGCCAGCAGTGAGAGGGGAAGAGGCACTGAAGCTTTCTTT.

This clone has a single count. The same CDR3 arises from other DNA sequences in this sample as well. The CDR3: CSVVRLDTEAFF. Written as DNA, the CDR3 is TGCAGCGTTGTTAGGTTGGACACTGAAGCTTTCTTT. V gene TRBV29-1 combines with J gene TRBJ1-1; no reliable D call. Germline V lookup: CDR1 SQVTM, CDR2 ANQGSEA. Trimming pared 4 bases from V and 3 bases from J, leaving 9 bases between. This CDR3 has 12 residues.

The rearrangement joins TRBV4-1 to TRBJ1-1; tentative D call: TRBD1 (5 bases). V lost 0 bases and J 1 base, leaving 12 bases between the germline ends. CDR3 length equals 16 residues. Germline CDR1 MGHRA, CDR2 YSYEKL. The CDR3 spells CASSQEEGRKNTEAFF. The CDR3 coding sequence is TGCGCCAGCAGCCAAGAAGAGGGACGAAAGAACACTGAAGCTTTCTTT.

The chain has TRBV10-3 and TRBJ2-5; D remains unclear. Trimming cost V 4 bases and J 4 bases, with 10 bases left between them. The germline V gene has CDR1 ENHRY and CDR2 SYGVKD. This CDR3 has 13 amino acids. CDR3 loop: CAISGMRGETQYF. The DNA for the CDR3 is TGTGCCATCAGTGGTATGAGAGGAGAGACCCAGTACTTC.

The V and J genes are TRBV6-1 and TRBJ1-2, with D possibly TRBD1 on 6 matching bases. The ends were cut back, 7 bases at V and 8 bases at J, with 17 bases in the middle. CDR1 is MNHNS, CDR2 SASEGT, per germline. This CDR3 is 13 amino acids long. CDR3 DNA sequence: TGTGCCAGCAAAAAGGACAGTTTGGTCGGCTACACCTTC. This encodes CASKKDSLVGYTF.

This rearrangement joins TRBV15 to TRBJ2-3; D is undetermined. This CDR3 spans 14 amino acids. CDR1 and CDR2 (germline): LNHNV, YYDKDF (reference sequence). V was pared by 2 bases and J by 0 bases, with 6 bases between. The CDR3 reads CATSRTSSTDTQYF. The CDR3 DNA sequence: TGTGCCACCAGCAGAACCTCTAGCACAGATACGCAGTATTTT.

V gene TRBV29-1 combines with J gene TRBJ1-1, with 7 bases aligning to TRBD1. The CDR3 runs 12 residues. Germline CDR1 is SQVTM and CDR2 is ANQGSEA. V was pared by 5 bases and J by 1 base, with 1 base of the junction left unmatched. CDR3 protein: CSVQGGNTEAFF. CDR3 DNA sequence: TGCAGCGTTCAGGGGGGGAACACTGAAGCTTTCTTT. The whole variable domain, filled in from reference TRBV29-1 and TRBJ1-1, reads SAVISQKPSRDICQRGTSLTIQCQVDSQVTMMFWYRQQPGQSLTLIATANQGSEATYESGFVIDKFPISRPNLTFSTLTVSNMSPEDSSIYLCSVQGGNTEAFFGQGTRLTVV.

V usage is TRBV30 and J usage is TRBJ2-1, with D possibly being TRBD1 or TRBD2 (5 bases each). The CDR3 totals 14 residues. V shed 5 bases and J shed 9 bases, with 20 bases lying between them. CDR1 is GTSNPN, CDR2 SVGIG, per germline (reference sequence). This CDR3 reads CAWADLEGIFEQFF. The CDR3 nucleotides read TGTGCCTGGGCCGACCTCGAGGGGATTTTTGAGCAGTTCTTC.

A remark on this clone: The sample contains more than one DNA sequence encoding this CDR3. The chain is built from TRBV29-1 and TRBJ1-2; D is possibly TRBD1 (5 bases). The V and J ends lost 4 bases and 2 bases respectively, with 8 bases between them. The CDR3 length is 12 residues. Germline V lookup: CDR1 SQVTM, CDR2 ANQGSEA. The CDR3 here is CSVVDSNYGYTF. The CDR3 coding sequence is TGCAGCGTTGTAGACAGCAACTATGGCTACACCTTC. Together with reference TRBV29-1 and TRBJ1-2, the CDR3 gives the full variable domain: SAVISQKPSRDICQRGTSLTIQCQVDSQVTMMFWYRQQPGQSLTLIATANQGSEATYESGFVIDKFPISRPNLTFSTLTVSNMSPEDSSIYLCSVVDSNYGYTFGSGTRLTVV.

The chain joins TRBV30 to TRBJ1-5; 8 bases match TRBD1. The CDR3 is 13 amino acids. The J segment lost 0 bases and the V segment lost 5 bases, leaving 0 bases of the junction unmatched. Germline values: CDR1 GTSNPN, CDR2 SVGIG (reference sequence). In nucleotides, the CDR3 is TGTGCCTGGGGACAGGGTAGCAATCAGCCCCAGCATTTT. Protein: CAWGQGSNQPQHF.

The chain employs TRBV5-4 and TRBJ2-5; D not certain. Per germline, CDR1 SGHNT and CDR2 YYREEE (reference sequence). V gave up 0 bases and J gave up 1 base, with 4 bases separating them. The CDR3 has 13 residues. The DNA for the CDR3 is TGTGCCAGCAGCTTGGAGAGCCAAGAGACCCAGTACTTC. The encoded protein is CASSLESQETQYF.

V usage is TRBV5-6 and J usage is TRBJ2-7; TRBD1 agrees at 8 bases. Per germline, CDR1 SGHDT and CDR2 YYEEEE. The J segment lost 7 bases and the V segment lost 4 bases, leaving 13 bases of the junction unmatched. The CDR3 extends over 15 amino acids. The CDR3 sequence: CASSLRQGKLREQYF. The CDR3 DNA reads TGTGCCAGCAGCCTGCGACAGGGGAAACTGAGGGAGCAGTACTTC.

The chain combines TRBV7-2 with TRBJ2-4, with a weak D call TRBD1 (6 bases). This CDR3 contains 13 residues. Trimming removed 5 bases at V and 5 bases at J, with 10 bases between. CDR1 is SGHTA, CDR2 FQGNSA, per germline. DNA for the CDR3: TGTGCCAGCAGCGTCGACAGGCAAAACATTCAGTACTTC. This sequence encodes CASSVDRQNIQYF. Full variable domain (outside the CDR3, taken from reference TRBV7-2 and TRBJ2-4): GAGVSQSPSNKVTEKGKDVELRCDPISGHTALYWYRQSLGQGLEFLIYFQGNSAPDKSGLPSDRFSAERTGGSVSTLTIQRTQQEDSAVYLCASSVDRQNIQYFGAGTRLSVL.

V usage is TRBV25-1 and J usage is TRBJ1-5; D uncertain. Germline V gene sequence: CDR1 MGHDK, CDR2 SYGVNS. V lost 2 bases and J 5 bases, leaving 10 bases between the germline ends. CDR3 length equals 14 residues. The CDR3 here is CASSELGRDQPQHF. The CDR3 region has the DNA TGTGCCAGCAGTGAACTAGGAAGAGATCAGCCCCAGCATTTT.

This clone came up many times. V gene TRBV29-1 combines with J gene TRBJ2-1; no clear D. The CDR3 is 11 residues long. CDR1 SQVTM and CDR2 ANQGSEA come from the germline V gene. Deletions cut 3 bases from V and 6 bases from J, with 6 bases between. CDR3 in amino acids: CSVDPVNEQFF. The CDR3 DNA reads as TGCAGCGTTGACCCGGTCAATGAGCAGTTCTTC.

The gene calls are TRBV6-1 and TRBJ2-5; 7 bases line up with TRBD2. V lost 11 bases and J lost 5; bases outside the gene matches: 11. The V gene's germline CDR1 is MNHNS and CDR2 SASEGT. The CDR3 consists of 13 residues. CDR3 sequence reads: CAVGGVLGETQYF. In DNA, the CDR3 is TGTGCCGTGGGAGGGGTGCTGGGCGAGACCCAGTACTTC.

The gene calls are TRBV5-1 and TRBJ2-7, with TRBD1 matching 7 bases. The germline V gene encodes CDR1 SGHRS and CDR2 YFSETQ. This CDR3 has 12 residues. V shed 3 bases, J shed 5 bases, and the junction held 2 bases outside the gene matches. CDR3 nucleotides: TGCGCCAGCAGCTCACAGGGGAACGAGCAGTACTTC. Protein sequence: CASSSQGNEQYF. Supplemented by reference TRBV5-1 and TRBJ2-7, the full variable domain reads KAGVTQTPRYLIKTRGQQVTLSCSPISGHRSVSWYQQTPGQGLQFLFEYFSETQRNKGNFPGRFSGRQFSNSRSEMNVSTLELGDSALYLCASSSQGNEQYFGPGTRLTVT.